A selection of T cell receptor beta chains follows, all from one sample in a study of blood T cell repertoires in COVID-19. The assay was immunoSEQ multiplex PCR, and TCRdb's table has in-frame clones only and misses some. The data contain fewer than 250,000 clones, 83% of them singletons. The specimen was peripheral blood. The receptors were sampled from a man aged 45 to 65 with active or convalescent COVID-19. The CDR3 runs from the conserved cysteine through the conserved F or W. A D gene is named only where the DNA matches it firmly. A row's size may be missing; if present it is once, few, many or a size class.

d_gene: -
j_gene: TRBJ2-1
abundance: -
v_gene: TRBV4-1
CDR3nt: TGCGCCAGCAGCCCCGCGGTGGGTTCCGTCTCCTACAATGAGCAGTTCTTC
CDR3aa: CASSPAVGSVSYNEQFF

d_gene: TRBD2
j_gene: TRBJ2-3
abundance: -
v_gene: TRBV10-2
CDR3nt: TGCGCCAGCACCCTATCCGGGACTAGCGGGGATACGCAGTATTTT
CDR3aa: CASTLSGTSGDTQYF

d_gene: -
j_gene: TRBJ2-1
abundance: -
v_gene: TRBV5-6
CDR3nt: TGTGCCAGCAGCCAGGGATTCGGACGGGTCAATGAGCAGTTCTTC
CDR3aa: CASSQGFGRVNEQFF

d_gene: -
j_gene: TRBJ2-1
abundance: -
v_gene: TRBV3-1/TRBV3-2
CDR3nt: TGTGCCGCAAGAGGGGCTAGCGGAGGGGGGAATGAGCAGTTCTTC
CDR3aa: CAARGASGGGNEQFF

d_gene: TRBD2
j_gene: TRBJ2-1
abundance: -
v_gene: TRBV11-3
CDR3nt: TGTGCCAGCAGCTTAGGGCTAGCGGGAGCAAATGAGCAGTTCTTC
CDR3aa: CASSLGLAGANEQFF

d_gene: -
j_gene: TRBJ2-3
abundance: -
v_gene: TRBV9
CDR3nt: TGTGCCAGCAGGGGACTCCCGGATACGCAGTATTTT
CDR3aa: CASRGLPDTQYF

d_gene: TRBD1
j_gene: TRBJ1-1
abundance: -
v_gene: TRBV9
CDR3nt: TGTGCCAGCAGCGGCCCACTGGGACAGATCAAGAACACTGAAGCTTTCTTT
CDR3aa: CASSGPLGQIKNTEAFF

d_gene: -
j_gene: TRBJ2-7
abundance: -
v_gene: TRBV11-3
CDR3nt: TGTGCCAGCGCCTCGGGGGACGAGCAGTACTTC
CDR3aa: CASASGDEQYF

d_gene: TRBD2
j_gene: TRBJ2-3
abundance: -
v_gene: TRBV13
CDR3nt: TGTGCCAGCAGCCCGTTCTCCCCATGGGGCGGGGGAGATACGCAGTATTTT
CDR3aa: CASSPFSPWGGGDTQYF

d_gene: TRBD1
j_gene: TRBJ2-1
abundance: once
v_gene: TRBV20-1
CDR3nt: TGCAGTGCTAGTAAACATTGGGGACAGAAACACGATGAGCAGTTCTTC
CDR3aa: CSASKHWGQKHDEQFF

d_gene: TRBD2
j_gene: TRBJ2-7
abundance: -
v_gene: TRBV12-3/TRBV12-4
CDR3nt: TGTGCCAGCGGTCAGCGGGGCTCCTACGAGCAGTACTTC
CDR3aa: CASGQRGSYEQYF

d_gene: TRBD1
j_gene: TRBJ1-6
abundance: -
v_gene: TRBV11-2
CDR3nt: TGTGCCAGCAGCTTAATGTTTCCCGGGGGACAGAAGAATTCACCCCTCCACTTT
CDR3aa: CASSLMFPGGQKNSPLHF

d_gene: -
j_gene: TRBJ2-7
abundance: -
v_gene: TRBV7-6
CDR3nt: TGTGCCAGCAGCCCGCCCGGACAGACCTACGAGCAGTACTTC
CDR3aa: CASSPPGQTYEQYF

d_gene: -
j_gene: TRBJ1-2
abundance: -
v_gene: TRBV7-9
CDR3nt: TGTGCCAGCAGCTTAGTCCCAGGGGCCTCTGGCTACACCTTC
CDR3aa: CASSLVPGASGYTF

d_gene: -
j_gene: TRBJ1-3
abundance: -
v_gene: TRBV19
CDR3nt: TGTGCCAGTAGCGCGACTTCAGGGGTCTCTGGAAACACCATATATTTT
CDR3aa: CASSATSGVSGNTIYF

d_gene: -
j_gene: TRBJ1-2
abundance: -
v_gene: TRBV6-5
CDR3nt: TGTGCCAGCAGTCGGGACACCAACTATGGCTACACCTTC
CDR3aa: CASSRDTNYGYTF

d_gene: TRBD1
j_gene: TRBJ2-5
abundance: -
v_gene: TRBV15
CDR3nt: TGTGCCACCAGCAGAGACGGGACAGGGGAGACCCAGTACTTC
CDR3aa: CATSRDGTGETQYF

d_gene: TRBD2
j_gene: TRBJ2-1
abundance: -
v_gene: TRBV11-2
CDR3nt: TGTGCCAGCAGCTTGACTAGCGGGAGCTACAATGAGCAGTTCTTC
CDR3aa: CASSLTSGSYNEQFF

d_gene: TRBD1
j_gene: TRBJ1-2
abundance: -
v_gene: TRBV27
CDR3nt: TGTGCCAGCAGTTCCCTGAGGGGGCTGGATGGCTACACCTTC
CDR3aa: CASSSLRGLDGYTF

d_gene: TRBD1
j_gene: TRBJ1-2
abundance: -
v_gene: TRBV7-7
CDR3nt: TGTGCTAGCAGCTTAGGCGGACAGGGTGTTCGAAGAAATCGCCAAAACTATGGCTACACCTTC
CDR3aa: CASSLGGQGVRRNRQNYGYTF

d_gene: -
j_gene: TRBJ2-1
abundance: -
v_gene: TRBV3-1/TRBV3-2
CDR3nt: TGTGCCAGCAGCCGATCGGACACCTCCTACAATGAGCAGTTCTTC
CDR3aa: CASSRSDTSYNEQFF

d_gene: TRBD1
j_gene: TRBJ1-2
abundance: -
v_gene: TRBV6-5
CDR3nt: TGTGCCAGCAGCGTCCAAACAGGGGACTATGGCTACACCTTC
CDR3aa: CASSVQTGDYGYTF

d_gene: TRBD1
j_gene: TRBJ1-4
abundance: -
v_gene: TRBV4-1
CDR3nt: TGCGCCAGCAGCCAAGATGGGACAGGGGGCCCAGCAACTAATGAAAAACTGTTTTTT
CDR3aa: CASSQDGTGGPATNEKLFF

d_gene: TRBD1
j_gene: TRBJ2-1
abundance: -
v_gene: TRBV27
CDR3nt: TGTGCCAGCAGTCCACCGCGGGACAGGGGGCTTCATGAGCAGTTCTTC
CDR3aa: CASSPPRDRGLHEQFF

d_gene: -
j_gene: TRBJ1-5
abundance: -
v_gene: TRBV6-6
CDR3nt: TGTGCCAGCAGTTACGAGGCAGACTATAGCAATCAGCCCCAGCATTTT
CDR3aa: CASSYEADYSNQPQHF

d_gene: TRBD1
j_gene: TRBJ1-1
abundance: -
v_gene: TRBV7-6
CDR3nt: TGTGCCAGCAGCTTAGCGGGACAGATGAACACTGAAGCTTTCTTT
CDR3aa: CASSLAGQMNTEAFF

d_gene: -
j_gene: TRBJ2-3
abundance: -
v_gene: TRBV18
CDR3nt: TGTGCCAGCCCCCCCCCGGGAGTACGGAGCACAGATACGCAGTATTTT
CDR3aa: CASPPPGVRSTDTQYF

d_gene: -
j_gene: TRBJ1-2
abundance: -
v_gene: TRBV12-3/TRBV12-4
CDR3nt: TGTGCCAGCAGTTTATTCCGGGGGGACGGCCGATTC
CDR3aa: CASSLFRGDGRF

d_gene: TRBD2
j_gene: TRBJ2-3
abundance: -
v_gene: TRBV5-1
CDR3nt: TGCGCCAGCAGCTTTGGGGCTAGCGGGCTCTTTGATACGCAGTATTTT
CDR3aa: CASSFGASGLFDTQYF

d_gene: TRBD1
j_gene: TRBJ1-2
abundance: once
v_gene: TRBV9
CDR3nt: TGTGCCAGCAGCTCCGGGACAGGGGTTGGCTACACCTTC
CDR3aa: CASSSGTGVGYTF

d_gene: TRBD1
j_gene: TRBJ2-5
abundance: -
v_gene: TRBV7-8
CDR3nt: TGTGCCAGCAGCCAAGGGACAGGCCAAGAGACCCAGTACTTC
CDR3aa: CASSQGTGQETQYF

d_gene: -
j_gene: TRBJ2-2
abundance: many
v_gene: TRBV30
CDR3nt: TGTGCCCGGCGGCCAGGGACCGGGGAGCTGTTTTTT
CDR3aa: CARRPGTGELFF

d_gene: TRBD2
j_gene: TRBJ2-5
abundance: -
v_gene: TRBV7-3
CDR3nt: TGTGCCAGCAGCCGTGGGACTAGCGGGGGACAAGAGACCCAGTACTTC
CDR3aa: CASSRGTSGGQETQYF

d_gene: TRBD1
j_gene: TRBJ2-7
abundance: -
v_gene: TRBV2
CDR3nt: TGTGCCAGCAGCCGACAGGGCACCTACGAGCAGTACTTC
CDR3aa: CASSRQGTYEQYF

d_gene: -
j_gene: TRBJ1-2
abundance: -
v_gene: TRBV7-2
CDR3nt: TGTGCCAGCAGCTTAGTTCTGAGTGGCTACACCTTC
CDR3aa: CASSLVLSGYTF

d_gene: TRBD2
j_gene: TRBJ2-7
abundance: few
v_gene: TRBV4-1
CDR3nt: TGCGCCAGCAGCCAAGGGTCCAGCGGGAATTTCTACGAGCAGTACTTC
CDR3aa: CASSQGSSGNFYEQYF

d_gene: TRBD1
j_gene: TRBJ2-1
abundance: -
v_gene: TRBV10-1
CDR3nt: TGCGCCAGCAGTGACCGGGACAGGGGCGACTACAATGAGCAGTTCTTC
CDR3aa: CASSDRDRGDYNEQFF

d_gene: TRBD2
j_gene: TRBJ2-5
abundance: -
v_gene: TRBV10-3
CDR3nt: TGTGCCATCAGTGAACAGACTAGCGGGATCCAAGAGACCCAGTACTTC
CDR3aa: CAISEQTSGIQETQYF

d_gene: TRBD1
j_gene: TRBJ1-2
abundance: few
v_gene: TRBV5-4
CDR3nt: TGTGCCAGCAGCCTGGCACAGGGGCTTAACTATGGCTACACCTTC
CDR3aa: CASSLAQGLNYGYTF

d_gene: -
j_gene: TRBJ1-3
abundance: -
v_gene: TRBV30
CDR3nt: TGTGCCTGGAGTGTATCCCAGGGCCGTTTTTCTGGAAACACCATATATTTT
CDR3aa: CAWSVSQGRFSGNTIYF

d_gene: TRBD1
j_gene: TRBJ1-6
abundance: -
v_gene: TRBV4-1
CDR3nt: TGCGCCAGCAGCCAACCTCAGACAGGGGTTCGGAATTCACCCCTCCACTTT
CDR3aa: CASSQPQTGVRNSPLHF

d_gene: -
j_gene: TRBJ2-7
abundance: -
v_gene: TRBV18
CDR3nt: TGTGCCAGCTCTCAGGGGGGCTCCTACGAGCAGTACTTC
CDR3aa: CASSQGGSYEQYF

d_gene: -
j_gene: TRBJ2-7
abundance: -
v_gene: TRBV5-4
CDR3nt: TGTGCCAGCAGCCCCGGCAGGACACACTACGAGCAGTACTTC
CDR3aa: CASSPGRTHYEQYF

d_gene: -
j_gene: TRBJ2-7
abundance: many
v_gene: TRBV4-3
CDR3nt: TGCGCCAGCAGCCAAGCGCCAGGGGACTACGAGCAGTACTTC
CDR3aa: CASSQAPGDYEQYF

d_gene: TRBD1
j_gene: TRBJ1-2
abundance: few
v_gene: TRBV10-3
CDR3nt: TGTGCCATCAGTGAAAGGACAGGGGGCGATTCTGAGGGCTACACCTTC
CDR3aa: CAISERTGGDSEGYTF

d_gene: TRBD1
j_gene: TRBJ2-7
abundance: -
v_gene: TRBV19
CDR3nt: TGTGCCAGTACATTAAGGACAGGGGAAGTTAACGAGCAGTACTTC
CDR3aa: CASTLRTGEVNEQYF

d_gene: -
j_gene: TRBJ2-1
abundance: -
v_gene: TRBV2
CDR3nt: TGTGCCAGCAGTGAACTCTACAATGAGCAGTTCTTC
CDR3aa: CASSELYNEQFF

d_gene: -
j_gene: TRBJ2-7
abundance: -
v_gene: TRBV6-5
CDR3nt: TGTGCCAGCACCAAGGAGGGCTCCTACGAGCAGTACTTC
CDR3aa: CASTKEGSYEQYF

d_gene: -
j_gene: TRBJ1-2
abundance: once
v_gene: TRBV5-1
CDR3nt: TGCGCCAGCAGCCGAATACAGGGAGCTCAGGGTGGCTACACCTTC
CDR3aa: CASSRIQGAQGGYTF

d_gene: TRBD1
j_gene: TRBJ1-1
abundance: -
v_gene: TRBV18
CDR3nt: TGTGCCAGCTCACTACGGGACAGGGAATGGGGGAACACTGAAGCTTTCTTT
CDR3aa: CASSLRDREWGNTEAFF

d_gene: -
j_gene: TRBJ2-7
abundance: -
v_gene: TRBV11-2
CDR3nt: TGTGCCAGCAGCTCCACCGGCCCGGGAGAGCAGTACTTC
CDR3aa: CASSSTGPGEQYF

d_gene: TRBD2
j_gene: TRBJ2-3
abundance: few
v_gene: TRBV2
CDR3nt: TGTGCCACCAACCGGGGGGGCGCAGATACGCAGTATTTT
CDR3aa: CATNRGGADTQYF

d_gene: -
j_gene: TRBJ2-2
abundance: -
v_gene: TRBV15
CDR3nt: TGTGCCACCAGCAGAGATGACAGGACCGGGGAGCTGTTTTTT
CDR3aa: CATSRDDRTGELFF

d_gene: TRBD2
j_gene: TRBJ2-2
abundance: -
v_gene: TRBV7-3
CDR3nt: TGTGCCAGCAGCATTGGACTAGCCGCCGGGGAGCTGTTTTTT
CDR3aa: CASSIGLAAGELFF

d_gene: TRBD1
j_gene: TRBJ1-6
abundance: -
v_gene: TRBV6-5
CDR3nt: TGTGCCAGCATTTGGGACAGGGGCGGTAATTCACCCCTCCACTTT
CDR3aa: CASIWDRGGNSPLHF